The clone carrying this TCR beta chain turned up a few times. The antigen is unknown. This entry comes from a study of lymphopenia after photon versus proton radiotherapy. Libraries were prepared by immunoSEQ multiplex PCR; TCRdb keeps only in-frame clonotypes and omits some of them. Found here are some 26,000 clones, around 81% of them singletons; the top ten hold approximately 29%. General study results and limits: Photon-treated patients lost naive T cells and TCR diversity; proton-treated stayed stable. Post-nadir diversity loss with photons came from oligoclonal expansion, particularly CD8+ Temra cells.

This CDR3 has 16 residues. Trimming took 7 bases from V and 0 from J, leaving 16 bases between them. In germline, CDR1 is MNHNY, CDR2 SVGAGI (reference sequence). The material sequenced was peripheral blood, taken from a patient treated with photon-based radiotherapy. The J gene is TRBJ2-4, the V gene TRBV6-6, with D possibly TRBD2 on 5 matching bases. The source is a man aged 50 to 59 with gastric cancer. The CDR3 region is CASTLTSGGAKNIQYF. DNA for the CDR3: TGTGCCAGCACCCTCACAAGTGGAGGAGCCAAAAACATTCAGTACTTC.